The clone carrying this T cell receptor (beta chain) was seen only once. These data originate in a study of T cell changes during pregnancy in multiple sclerosis. Assay: immunoSEQ multiplex PCR; the TCRdb copy retains only in-frame clones and omits some. The sample records 70,000 to 95,000 clones, over 85% being singletons. V was clipped by 2 bases and J by 8 bases, with 7 bases between them. The CDR3 runs to 13 residues. Germline V gene sequence: CDR1 SGHTA, CDR2 FQGTGA. The genes are TRBV7-3 and TRBJ1-6; TRBD1 might be the D (5 bases). Sequences were derived from peripheral blood, sampled in the first trimester of pregnancy. The clonotype comes from a female donor with multiple sclerosis, enrolled in a pregnancy study. The CDR3 bases are TGTGCCAGCAGCTTAGGAGGGGATTCACCCCTCCACTTT. The encoded protein is CASSLGGDSPLHF. Complete variable domain (other parts from reference TRBV7-3 and TRBJ1-6): GAGVSQTPSNKVTEKGKYVELRCDPISGHTALYWYRQSLGQGPEFLIYFQGTGAADDSGLPNDRFFAVRPEGSVSTLKIQRTERGDSAVYLCASSLGGDSPLHFGNGTRLTVT.